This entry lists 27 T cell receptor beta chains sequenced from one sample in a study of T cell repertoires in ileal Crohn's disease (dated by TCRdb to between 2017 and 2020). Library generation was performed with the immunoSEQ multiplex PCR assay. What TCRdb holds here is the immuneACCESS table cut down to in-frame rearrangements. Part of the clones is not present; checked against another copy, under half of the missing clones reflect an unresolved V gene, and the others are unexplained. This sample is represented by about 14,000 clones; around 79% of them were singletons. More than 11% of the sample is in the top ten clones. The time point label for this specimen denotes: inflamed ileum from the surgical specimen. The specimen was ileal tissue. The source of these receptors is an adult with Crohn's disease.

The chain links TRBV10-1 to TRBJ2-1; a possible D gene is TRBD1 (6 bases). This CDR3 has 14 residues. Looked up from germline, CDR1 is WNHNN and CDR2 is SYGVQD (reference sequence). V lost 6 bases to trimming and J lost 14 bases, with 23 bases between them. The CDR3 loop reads CASSEPEQGREKFF. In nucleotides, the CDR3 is TGCGCCAGCAGCGAACCGGAGCAGGGGCGAGAGAAGTTCTTC.

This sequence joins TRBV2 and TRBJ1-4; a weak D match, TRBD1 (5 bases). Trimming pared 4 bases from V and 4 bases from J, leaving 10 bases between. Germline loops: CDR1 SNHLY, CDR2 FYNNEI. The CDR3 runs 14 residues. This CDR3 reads CASSVVRDNEKLFF. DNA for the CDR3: TGTGCCAGCAGTGTTGTCAGGGATAATGAAAAACTGTTTTTT.

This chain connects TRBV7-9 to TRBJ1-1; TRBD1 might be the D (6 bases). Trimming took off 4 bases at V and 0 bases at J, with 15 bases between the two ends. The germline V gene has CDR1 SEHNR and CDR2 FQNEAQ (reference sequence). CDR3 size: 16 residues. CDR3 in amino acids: CASSSTDRPMNTEAFF. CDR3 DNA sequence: TGTGCCAGCAGCTCAACTGACAGGCCCATGAACACTGAAGCTTTCTTT.

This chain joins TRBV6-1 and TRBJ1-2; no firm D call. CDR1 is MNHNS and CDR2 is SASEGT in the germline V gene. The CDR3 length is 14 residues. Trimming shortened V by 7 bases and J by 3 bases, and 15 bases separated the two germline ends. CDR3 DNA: TGTGCCAGCATGCGGGAATGGGCCTACTATGGCTACACCTTC. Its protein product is CASMREWAYYGYTF.

In DNA form, the CDR3 reads TGTGCTGTGGGGGGGGGCGTCGACAATGAGCAGTTCTTC. Translation gives CAVGGGVDNEQFF. This chain uses TRBV5-4 with TRBJ2-1; D is perhaps TRBD2 (7 bases). The germline gives CDR1 SGHNT, CDR2 YYREEE (reference sequence). The CDR3 runs to 13 residues.

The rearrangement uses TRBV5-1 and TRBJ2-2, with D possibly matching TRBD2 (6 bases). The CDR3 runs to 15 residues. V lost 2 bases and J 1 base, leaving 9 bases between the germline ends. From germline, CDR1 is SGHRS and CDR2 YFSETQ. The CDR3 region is CASSFRERNTGELFF. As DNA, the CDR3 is TGCGCCAGCAGCTTCCGGGAGAGGAACACCGGGGAGCTGTTTTTT.

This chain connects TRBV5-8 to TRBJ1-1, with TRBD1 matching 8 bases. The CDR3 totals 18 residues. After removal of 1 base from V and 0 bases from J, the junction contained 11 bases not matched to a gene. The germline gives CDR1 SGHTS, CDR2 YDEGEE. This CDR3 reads CASSLQPHRTGMNTEAFF. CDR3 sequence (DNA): TGTGCCAGCAGCTTGCAACCACACCGGACAGGGATGAACACTGAAGCTTTCTTT.

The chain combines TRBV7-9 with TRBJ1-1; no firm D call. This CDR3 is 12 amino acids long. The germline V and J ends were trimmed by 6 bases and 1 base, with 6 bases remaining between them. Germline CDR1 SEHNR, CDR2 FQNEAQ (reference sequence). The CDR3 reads CASRDTNTEAFF. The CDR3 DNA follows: TGTGCCAGCAGAGACACGAACACTGAAGCTTTCTTT.

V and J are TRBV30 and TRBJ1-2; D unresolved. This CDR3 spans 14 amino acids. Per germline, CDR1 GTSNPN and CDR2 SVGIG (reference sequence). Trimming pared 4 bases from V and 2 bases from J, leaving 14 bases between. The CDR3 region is CAWNFLGFNYGYTF. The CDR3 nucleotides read TGTGCCTGGAACTTTCTGGGGTTCAACTATGGCTACACCTTC. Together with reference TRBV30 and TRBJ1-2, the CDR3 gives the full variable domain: SQTIHQWPATLVQPVGSPLSLECTVEGTSNPNLYWYRQAAGRGLQLLFYSVGIGQISSEVPQNLSASRPQDRQFILSSKKLLLSDSGFYLCAWNFLGFNYGYTFGSGTRLTVV.

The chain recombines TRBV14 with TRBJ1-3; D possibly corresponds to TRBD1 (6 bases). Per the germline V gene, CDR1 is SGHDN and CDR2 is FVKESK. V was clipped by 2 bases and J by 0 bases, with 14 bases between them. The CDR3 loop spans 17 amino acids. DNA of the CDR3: TGTGCCAGCAGCCAACTCCCGGGACAAAGCTCTGGAAACACCATATATTTT. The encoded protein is CASSQLPGQSSGNTIYF.

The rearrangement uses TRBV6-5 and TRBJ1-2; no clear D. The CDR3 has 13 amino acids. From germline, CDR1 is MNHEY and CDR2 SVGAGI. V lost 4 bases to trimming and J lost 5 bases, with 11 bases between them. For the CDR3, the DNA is TGTGCCAGCAGTTTCCTAGACGGATATGGCTACACCTTC. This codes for CASSFLDGYGYTF.

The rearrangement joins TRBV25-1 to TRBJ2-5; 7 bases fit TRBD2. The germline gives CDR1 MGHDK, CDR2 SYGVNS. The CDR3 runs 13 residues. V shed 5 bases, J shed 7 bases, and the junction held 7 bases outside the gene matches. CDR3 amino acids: CASSFGGSGTQYF. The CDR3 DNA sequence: TGTGCCAGCAGTTTCGGGGGGTCTGGGACCCAGTACTTC.

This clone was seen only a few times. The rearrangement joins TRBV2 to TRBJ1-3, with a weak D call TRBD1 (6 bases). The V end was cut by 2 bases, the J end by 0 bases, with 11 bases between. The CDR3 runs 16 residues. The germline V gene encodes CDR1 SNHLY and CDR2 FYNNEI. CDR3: CASSEQPGASGNTIYF. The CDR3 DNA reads TGTGCCAGCAGTGAACAGCCAGGGGCCTCTGGAAACACCATATATTTT.

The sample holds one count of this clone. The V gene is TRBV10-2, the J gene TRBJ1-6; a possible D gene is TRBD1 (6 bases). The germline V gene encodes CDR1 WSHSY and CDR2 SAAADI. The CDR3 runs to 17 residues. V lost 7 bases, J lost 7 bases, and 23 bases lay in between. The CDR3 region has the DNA TGCGCCAGCACCCGCTTCACGGGGGGCATGCAAAATTCACCCCTCCACTTT. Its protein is CASTRFTGGMQNSPLHF.

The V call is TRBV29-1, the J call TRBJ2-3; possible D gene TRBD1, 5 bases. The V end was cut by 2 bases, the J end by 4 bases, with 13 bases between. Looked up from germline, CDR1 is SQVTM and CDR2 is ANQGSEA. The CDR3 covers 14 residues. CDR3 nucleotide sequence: TGCAGCGTTGAATTCCAGGGCGGTGCAGATACGCAGTATTTT. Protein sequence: CSVEFQGGADTQYF.

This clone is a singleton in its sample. CDR3 residues: CASNSGGAQETQYF. DNA for the CDR3: TGTGCCAGCAACAGCGGGGGGGCTCAAGAGACCCAGTACTTC. The chain combines TRBV2 with TRBJ2-5; TRBD2 matches at 10 bases. Germline loops: CDR1 SNHLY, CDR2 FYNNEI. V was clipped by 7 bases and J by 2 bases; unmatched bases: 4. The CDR3 runs 14 residues.

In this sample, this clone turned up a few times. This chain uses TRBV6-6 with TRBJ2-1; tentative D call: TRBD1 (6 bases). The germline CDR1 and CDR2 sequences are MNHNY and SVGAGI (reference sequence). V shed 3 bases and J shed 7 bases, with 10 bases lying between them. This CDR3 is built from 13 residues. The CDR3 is CASSYTGTNEQFF. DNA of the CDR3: TGTGCCAGCAGTTATACAGGGACGAATGAGCAGTTCTTC.

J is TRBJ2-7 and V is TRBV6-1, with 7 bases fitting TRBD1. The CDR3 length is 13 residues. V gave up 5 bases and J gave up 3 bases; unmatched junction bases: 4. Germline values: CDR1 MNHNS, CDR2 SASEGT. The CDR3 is CASSRQGNYEQYF. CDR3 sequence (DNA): TGTGCCAGCAGTCGACAGGGTAACTACGAGCAGTACTTC.

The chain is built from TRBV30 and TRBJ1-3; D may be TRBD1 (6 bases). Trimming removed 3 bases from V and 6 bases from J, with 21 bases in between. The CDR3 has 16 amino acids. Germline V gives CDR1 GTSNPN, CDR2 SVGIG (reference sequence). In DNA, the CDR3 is TGTGCCTGGAGCCAAAGACGGACAGAAGGCGTAAACACCATATATTTT. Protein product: CAWSQRRTEGVNTIYF. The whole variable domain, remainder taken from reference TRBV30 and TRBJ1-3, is SQTIHQWPATLVQPVGSPLSLECTVEGTSNPNLYWYRQAAGRGLQLLFYSVGIGQISSEVPQNLSASRPQDRQFILSSKKLLLSDSGFYLCAWSQRRTEGVNTIYFGEGSWLTVV.

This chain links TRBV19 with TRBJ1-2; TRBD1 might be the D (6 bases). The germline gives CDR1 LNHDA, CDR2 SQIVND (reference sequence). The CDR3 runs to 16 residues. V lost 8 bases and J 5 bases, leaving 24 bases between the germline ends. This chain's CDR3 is CASARTVGRKNYGYTF. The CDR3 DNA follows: TGTGCCAGTGCCCGGACAGTCGGACGGAAGAATTATGGCTACACCTTC.

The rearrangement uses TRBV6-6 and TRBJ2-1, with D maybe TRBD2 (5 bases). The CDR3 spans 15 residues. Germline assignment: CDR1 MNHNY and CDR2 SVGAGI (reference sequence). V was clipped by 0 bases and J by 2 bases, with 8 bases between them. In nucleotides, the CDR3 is TGTGCCAGCAGTTACTCCGGACTCACCTACAATGAGCAGTTCTTC. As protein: CASSYSGLTYNEQFF.

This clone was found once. The CDR3 DNA follows: TGTGCCAGCAGCTTAGGCGCGTCTAGCGGGGGGGCCTGGACAGATACGCAGTATTTT. Protein: CASSLGASSGGAWTDTQYF. V and J are TRBV11-3 and TRBJ2-3, with 12 bases fitting TRBD2. The germline V gene encodes CDR1 SGHNT and CDR2 YENEEA. The CDR3 spans 19 residues. Losses at the gene ends were 1 base for V and 3 bases for J; bases not matched to a gene: 11.

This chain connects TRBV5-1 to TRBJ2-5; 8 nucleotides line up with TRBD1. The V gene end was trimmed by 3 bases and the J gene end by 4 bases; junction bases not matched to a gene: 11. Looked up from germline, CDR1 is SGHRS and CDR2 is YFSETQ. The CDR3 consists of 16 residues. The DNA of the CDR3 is TGCGCCAGCAGCTCCGGACAGGGATTATTAGGAGAGACCCAGTACTTC. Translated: CASSSGQGLLGETQYF. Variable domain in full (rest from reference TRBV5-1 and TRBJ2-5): KAGVTQTPRYLIKTRGQQVTLSCSPISGHRSVSWYQQTPGQGLQFLFEYFSETQRNKGNFPGRFSGRQFSNSRSEMNVSTLELGDSALYLCASSSGQGLLGETQYFGPGTRLLVL.

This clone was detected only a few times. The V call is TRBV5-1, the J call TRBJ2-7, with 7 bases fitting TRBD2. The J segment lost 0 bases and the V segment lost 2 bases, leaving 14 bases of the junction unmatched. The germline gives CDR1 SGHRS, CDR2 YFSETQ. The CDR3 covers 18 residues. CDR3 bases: TGCGCCAGCAGCTTTGGTACACTCAGCGGGACCCTCTCCTACGAGCAGTACTTC. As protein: CASSFGTLSGTLSYEQYF.

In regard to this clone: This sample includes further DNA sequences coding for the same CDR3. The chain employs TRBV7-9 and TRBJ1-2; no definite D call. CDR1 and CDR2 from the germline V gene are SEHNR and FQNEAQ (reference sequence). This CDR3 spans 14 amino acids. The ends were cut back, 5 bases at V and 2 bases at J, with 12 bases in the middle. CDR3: CASSPSGVNYGYTF. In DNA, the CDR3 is TGTGCCAGCAGCCCATCTGGGGTGAACTATGGCTACACCTTC.

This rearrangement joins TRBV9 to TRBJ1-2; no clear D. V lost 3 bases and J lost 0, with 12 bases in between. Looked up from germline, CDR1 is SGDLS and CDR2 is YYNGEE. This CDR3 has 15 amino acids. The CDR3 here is CASSADLTPNYGYTF. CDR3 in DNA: TGTGCCAGCAGCGCGGACCTGACCCCTAACTATGGCTACACCTTC.

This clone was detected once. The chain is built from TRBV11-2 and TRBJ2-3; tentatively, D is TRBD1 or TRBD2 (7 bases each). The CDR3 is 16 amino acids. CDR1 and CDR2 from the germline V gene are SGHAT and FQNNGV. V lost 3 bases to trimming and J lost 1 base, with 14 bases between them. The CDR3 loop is CASSFLPGGGTDTQYF. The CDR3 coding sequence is TGTGCCAGCAGCTTTTTACCAGGGGGGGGCACAGATACGCAGTATTTT. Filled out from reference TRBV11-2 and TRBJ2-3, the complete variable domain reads EAGVAQSPRYKIIEKRQSVAFWCNPISGHATLYWYQQILGQGPKLLIQFQNNGVVDDSQLPKDRFSAERLKGVDSTLKIQPAKLEDSAVYLCASSFLPGGGTDTQYFGPGTRLTVL.